The 10 T cell receptor beta chains below all came from one sample that was sequenced in a study of T cell clones after liver transplantation. Libraries were prepared by immunoSEQ multiplex PCR; TCRdb keeps only in-frame clonotypes and omits some of them. The sample has about 120,000 clones, 90% seen once. The sequenced sample was CD4+ T cells from blood, obtained 12 months after liver transplant. These receptors came from a human patient who received a liver transplant. Some of the T cells may derive from the graft donor.

V usage is TRBV7-6 and J usage is TRBJ2-7; 11 nucleotides line up with TRBD2. Germline CDR1 SGHVS, CDR2 FNYEAQ. V lost 5 bases, J lost 2 bases, and 2 bases stayed unmatched. CDR3 length equals 14 residues. This CDR3 reads CASSPGLAAYEQYF. CDR3 bases: TGTGCCAGCAGCCCGGGACTAGCGGCCTACGAGCAGTACTTC.

This chain joins TRBV4-3 and TRBJ2-3; D might be TRBD1 (6 bases). Trimming took 0 bases from V and 6 from J, leaving 13 bases between them. The CDR3 extends over 15 amino acids. Germline V CDR1 and CDR2: LGHNA, YSLEER. The CDR3 loop is CASSQDRVGADTQYF. The CDR3 DNA reads TGCGCCAGCAGCCAAGATCGTGTGGGGGCGGATACGCAGTATTTT.

The rearrangement uses TRBV9 and TRBJ2-3; D call uncertain. This CDR3 region has 14 residues. The germline gives CDR1 SGDLS, CDR2 YYNGEE. The germline V and J ends were trimmed by 1 base and 5 bases, with 11 bases remaining between them. The CDR3: CASSVTPGGDTQYF. In DNA form, the CDR3 reads TGTGCCAGCAGCGTAACCCCGGGCGGAGATACGCAGTATTTT.

The table lists this clone with a count of one. The V gene is TRBV19, the J gene TRBJ1-1, with TRBD1 as a possible D gene (5 bases). Trimming took off 5 bases at V and 0 bases at J, with 16 bases between the two ends. Germline CDR1 reads LNHDA; CDR2 reads SQIVND (reference sequence). CDR3 length: 16 amino acids. For the CDR3, the DNA is TGTGCCAGTAGTCCCTCGAGGGGCAACGTGAACACTGAAGCTTTCTTT. This sequence encodes CASSPSRGNVNTEAFF.

DNA for the CDR3: TGTGCCAGCAGAGAATGGTCTAGCGGGCAGAATGAGCAGTTCTTC. Translated, it gives CASREWSSGQNEQFF. The V gene is TRBV27, the J gene TRBJ2-1; 8 bases map to TRBD2. Trimming took 6 bases from V and 7 from J; bases not matched to a gene: 11. Germline values: CDR1 MNHEY, CDR2 SMNVEV (reference sequence). This CDR3 has 15 residues.

The genes are TRBV5-4 and TRBJ2-1; 9 bases are a match to TRBD2. Germline V CDR1 and CDR2: SGHNT, YYREEE (reference sequence). The CDR3 is made up of 14 amino acids. Trimming cost V 4 bases and J 9 bases; bases outside gene matches: 8. The CDR3 DNA follows: TGTGCCAGCAGCAATCCGGGACTAGCATCTGAGCAGTTCTTC. It specifies CASSNPGLASEQFF.

The rearrangement links TRBV7-2 to TRBJ2-6, with 7 bases lining up with TRBD1. The ends lost 2 bases at V and 1 base at J; junction bases unmatched: 5. Per germline, CDR1 SGHTA and CDR2 FQGNSA. The CDR3 spans 17 residues. The CDR3 DNA reads TGTGCCAGCAGCTTAACAGGGGCTCCTTCTGGGGCCAACGTCCTGACTTTC. This translates into CASSLTGAPSGANVLTF. The whole variable domain, remainder taken from reference TRBV7-2 and TRBJ2-6, is GAGVSQSPSNKVTEKGKDVELRCDPISGHTALYWYRQSLGQGLEFLIYFQGNSAPDKSGLPSDRFSAERTGGSVSTLTIQRTQQEDSAVYLCASSLTGAPSGANVLTFGAGSRLTVL.

This clone occurred once. The genes are TRBV19 and TRBJ2-1, with D possibly being TRBD2 (7 bases). The CDR3 extends over 14 amino acids. V was pared by 3 bases and J by 7 bases, with 13 bases between. Germline V gives CDR1 LNHDA, CDR2 SQIVND (reference sequence). CDR3 sequence (DNA): TGTGCCAGTAGTATGGGCGGGGGCTTGAATGAGCAGTTCTTC. Protein sequence: CASSMGGGLNEQFF. Full variable domain (remainder filled in from reference TRBV19 and TRBJ2-1): DGGITQSPKYLFRKEGQNVTLSCEQNLNHDAMYWYRQDPGQGLRLIYYSQIVNDFQKGDIAEGYSVSREKKESFPLTVTSAQKNPTAFYLCASSMGGGLNEQFFGPGTRLTVL.

The CDR3 DNA is TGTGCCAGCAGCTTTAGCGTTGTCAGGGGGAACACTGAAGCTTTCTTT. It specifies CASSFSVVRGNTEAFF. The rearrangement links TRBV5-4 to TRBJ1-1; tentative D call: TRBD1 (6 bases). This CDR3 contains 16 residues. V was cut by 2 bases and J by 1 base, with 15 bases left in between. Germline CDR1 SGHNT, CDR2 YYREEE (reference sequence).

The chain joins TRBV18 to TRBJ2-7; 8 bases match TRBD2. The germline CDR1 and CDR2 sequences are KGHSH and LQKENI. The CDR3 has 15 residues. J gave up 2 bases and V 3 bases, and 6 bases lay outside the gene matches. The CDR3 protein is CASSPLAGGTYEQYF. The CDR3 coding sequence is TGTGCCAGCTCACCTCTAGCGGGTGGGACCTACGAGCAGTACTTC. The full variable domain, with the rest looked up from reference TRBV18 and TRBJ2-7, is NAGVMQNPRHLVRRRGQEARLRCSPMKGHSHVYWYRQLPEEGLKFMVYLQKENIIDESGMPKERFSAEFPKEGPSILRIQQVVRGDSAAYFCASSPLAGGTYEQYFGPGTRLTVT.